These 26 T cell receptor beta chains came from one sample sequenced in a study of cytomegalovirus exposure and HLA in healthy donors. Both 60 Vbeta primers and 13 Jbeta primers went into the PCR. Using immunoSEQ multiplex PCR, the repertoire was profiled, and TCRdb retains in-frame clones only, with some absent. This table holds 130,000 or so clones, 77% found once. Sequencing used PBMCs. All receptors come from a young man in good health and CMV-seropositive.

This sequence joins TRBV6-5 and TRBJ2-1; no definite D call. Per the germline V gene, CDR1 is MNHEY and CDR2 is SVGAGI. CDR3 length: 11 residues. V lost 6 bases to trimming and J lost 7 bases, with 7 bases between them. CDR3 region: CASSSLNEQFF. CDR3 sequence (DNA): TGTGCCAGCAGCTCACTTAATGAGCAGTTCTTC.

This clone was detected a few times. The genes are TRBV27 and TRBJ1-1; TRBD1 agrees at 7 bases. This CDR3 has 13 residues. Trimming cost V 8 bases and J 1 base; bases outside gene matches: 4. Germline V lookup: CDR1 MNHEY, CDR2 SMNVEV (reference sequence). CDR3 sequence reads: CASGGTANTEAFF. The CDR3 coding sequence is TGTGCCAGCGGGGGGACAGCGAACACTGAAGCTTTCTTT.

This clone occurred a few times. CDR3 nucleotide sequence: TGTGCCAGCAGCTTAGCCCCAGCGGGAGAATCAGATACGCAGTATTTT. Translated, it gives CASSLAPAGESDTQYF. The V call is TRBV11-2, the J call TRBJ2-3, with 8 bases fitting TRBD2. The CDR3 runs 16 residues. The V segment lost 1 base and the J segment 4 bases; nucleotides outside the gene matches: 7. In germline, CDR1 is SGHAT, CDR2 FQNNGV. Complete variable domain (other parts from reference TRBV11-2 and TRBJ2-3): EAGVAQSPRYKIIEKRQSVAFWCNPISGHATLYWYQQILGQGPKLLIQFQNNGVVDDSQLPKDRFSAERLKGVDSTLKIQPAKLEDSAVYLCASSLAPAGESDTQYFGPGTRLTVL.

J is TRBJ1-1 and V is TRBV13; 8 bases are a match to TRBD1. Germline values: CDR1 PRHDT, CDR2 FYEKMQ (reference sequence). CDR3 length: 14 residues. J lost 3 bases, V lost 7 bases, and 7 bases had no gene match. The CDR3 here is CASTNRGGDTEAFF. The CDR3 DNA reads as TGTGCCAGCACCAACAGGGGGGGGGACACTGAAGCTTTCTTT.

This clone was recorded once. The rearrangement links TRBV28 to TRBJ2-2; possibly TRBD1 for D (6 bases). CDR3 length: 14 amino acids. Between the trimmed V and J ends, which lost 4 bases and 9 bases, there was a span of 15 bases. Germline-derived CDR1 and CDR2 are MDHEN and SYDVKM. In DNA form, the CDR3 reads TGTGCCAGCAGTTCCGGGACACACGTATGGGAGCTGTTTTTT. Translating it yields CASSSGTHVWELFF.

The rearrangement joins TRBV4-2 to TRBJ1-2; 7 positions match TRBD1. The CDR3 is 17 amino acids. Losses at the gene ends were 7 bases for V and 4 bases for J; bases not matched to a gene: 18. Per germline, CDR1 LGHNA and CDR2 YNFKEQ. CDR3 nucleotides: TGTGCCAGCACCCCAGGACAGGCGCCAAGCCCTACCTATGGCTACACCTTC. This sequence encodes CASTPGQAPSPTYGYTF.

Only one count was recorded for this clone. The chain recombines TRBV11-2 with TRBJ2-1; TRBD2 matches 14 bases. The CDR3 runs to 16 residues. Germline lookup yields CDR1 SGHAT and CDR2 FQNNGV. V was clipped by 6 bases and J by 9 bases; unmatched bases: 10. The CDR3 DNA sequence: TGTGCCAGCAGGAGACTAGCGGGAGGGCCGTGGGGTGAGCAGTTCTTC. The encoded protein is CASRRLAGGPWGEQFF.

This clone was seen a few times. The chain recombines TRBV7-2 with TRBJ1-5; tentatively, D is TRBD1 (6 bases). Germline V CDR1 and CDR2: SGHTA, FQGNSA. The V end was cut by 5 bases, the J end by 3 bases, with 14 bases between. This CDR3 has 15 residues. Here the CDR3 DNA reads TGTGCCAGCAGCCGGGGGCGGGGGCCCAATCAGCCCCAGCATTTT. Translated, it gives CASSRGRGPNQPQHF. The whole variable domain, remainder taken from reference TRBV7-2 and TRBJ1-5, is GAGVSQSPSNKVTEKGKDVELRCDPISGHTALYWYRQSLGQGLEFLIYFQGNSAPDKSGLPSDRFSAERTGGSVSTLTIQRTQQEDSAVYLCASSRGRGPNQPQHFGDGTRLSIL.

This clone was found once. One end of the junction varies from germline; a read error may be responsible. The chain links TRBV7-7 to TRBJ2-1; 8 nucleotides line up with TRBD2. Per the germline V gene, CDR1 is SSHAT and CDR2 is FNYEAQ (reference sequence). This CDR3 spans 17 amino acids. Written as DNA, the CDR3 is TGTGCTAGCAGCCGGACACTAGCGGTAGGCTTGTACAATGAGCAGTTCTTC. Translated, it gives CASSRTLAVGLYNEQFF. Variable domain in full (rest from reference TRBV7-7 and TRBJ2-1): GAGVSQSPRYKVTKRGQDVTLRCDPISSHATLYWYQQALGQGPEFLTYFNYEAQPDKSGLPSDRFSAERPEGSISTLTIQRTEQRDSAMYRCASSRTLAVGLYNEQFFGPGTRLTVL.

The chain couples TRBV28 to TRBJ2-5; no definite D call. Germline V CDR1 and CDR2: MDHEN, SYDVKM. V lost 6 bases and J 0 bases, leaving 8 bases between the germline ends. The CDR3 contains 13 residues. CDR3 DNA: TGTGCCAGCAGCCTCAGTAACCAAGAGACCCAGTACTTC. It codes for CASSLSNQETQYF.

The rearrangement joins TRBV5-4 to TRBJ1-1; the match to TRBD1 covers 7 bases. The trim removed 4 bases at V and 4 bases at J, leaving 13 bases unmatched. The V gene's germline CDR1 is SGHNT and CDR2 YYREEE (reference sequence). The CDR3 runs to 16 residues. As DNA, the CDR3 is TGTGCCAGCAGCCTCGGACAGGTCTCCGGAGGCACTGAAGCTTTCTTT. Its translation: CASSLGQVSGGTEAFF.

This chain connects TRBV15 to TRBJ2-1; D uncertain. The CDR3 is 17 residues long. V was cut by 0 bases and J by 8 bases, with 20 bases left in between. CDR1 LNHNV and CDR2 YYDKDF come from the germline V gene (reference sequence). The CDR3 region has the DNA TGTGCCACCAGCAGAGATGGCGAGGAGCCCCGCGCCGATGAGCAGTTCTTC. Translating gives CATSRDGEEPRADEQFF.

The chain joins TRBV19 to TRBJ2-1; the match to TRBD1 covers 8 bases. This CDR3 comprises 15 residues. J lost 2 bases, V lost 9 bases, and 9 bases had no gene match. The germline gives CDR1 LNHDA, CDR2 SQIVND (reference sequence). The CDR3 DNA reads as TGTGCCAGCTCTAAAGACAGGGGACCCTACAATGAGCAGTTCTTC. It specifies CASSKDRGPYNEQFF.

CDR3 sequence (DNA): TGTGCCAGCAGCTTTCCCTGGCCTGAAGCTTTCTTT. Its protein is CASSFPWPEAFF. This chain uses TRBV7-9 with TRBJ1-1; no clear D gene. V shed 3 bases and J shed 6 bases, with 8 bases lying between them. Germline V gene lookup returns CDR1 SEHNR and CDR2 FQNEAQ (reference sequence). CDR3 length equals 12 residues.

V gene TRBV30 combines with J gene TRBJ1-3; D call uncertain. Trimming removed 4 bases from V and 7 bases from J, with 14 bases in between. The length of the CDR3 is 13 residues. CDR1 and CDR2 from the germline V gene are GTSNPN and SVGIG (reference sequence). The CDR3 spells CAWTGSAGNTIYF. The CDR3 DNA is TGTGCCTGGACCGGGAGCGCCGGGAACACCATATATTTT.

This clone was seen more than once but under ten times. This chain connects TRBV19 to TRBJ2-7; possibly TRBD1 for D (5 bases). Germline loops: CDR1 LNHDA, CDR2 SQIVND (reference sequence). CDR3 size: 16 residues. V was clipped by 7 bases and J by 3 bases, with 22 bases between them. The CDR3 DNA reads TGTGCCAGTAAAGTTCAGGGTGGGCAGGCCTACTACGAGCAGTACTTC. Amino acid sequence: CASKVQGGQAYYEQYF.

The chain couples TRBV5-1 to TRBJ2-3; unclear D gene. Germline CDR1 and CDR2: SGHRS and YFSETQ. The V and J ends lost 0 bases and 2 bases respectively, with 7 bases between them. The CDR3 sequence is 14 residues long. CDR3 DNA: TGCGCCAGCAGCTTGGAGTGGGCCACAGATACGCAGTATTTT. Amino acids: CASSLEWATDTQYF. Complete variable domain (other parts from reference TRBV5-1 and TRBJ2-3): KAGVTQTPRYLIKTRGQQVTLSCSPISGHRSVSWYQQTPGQGLQFLFEYFSETQRNKGNFPGRFSGRQFSNSRSEMNVSTLELGDSALYLCASSLEWATDTQYFGPGTRLTVL.

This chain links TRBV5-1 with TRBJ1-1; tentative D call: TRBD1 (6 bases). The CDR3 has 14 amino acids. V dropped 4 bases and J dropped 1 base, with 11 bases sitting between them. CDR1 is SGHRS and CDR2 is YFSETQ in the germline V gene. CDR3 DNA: TGCGCCAGCAGCCCCAGGACAGAGAACACTGAAGCTTTCTTT. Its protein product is CASSPRTENTEAFF.

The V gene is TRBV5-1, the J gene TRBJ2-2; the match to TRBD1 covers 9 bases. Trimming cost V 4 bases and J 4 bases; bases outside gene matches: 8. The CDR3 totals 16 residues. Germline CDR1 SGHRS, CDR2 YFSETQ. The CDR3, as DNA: TGCGCCAGCAGCCCTACGGACAGGGGTCGCACCGGGGAGCTGTTTTTT. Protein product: CASSPTDRGRTGELFF.

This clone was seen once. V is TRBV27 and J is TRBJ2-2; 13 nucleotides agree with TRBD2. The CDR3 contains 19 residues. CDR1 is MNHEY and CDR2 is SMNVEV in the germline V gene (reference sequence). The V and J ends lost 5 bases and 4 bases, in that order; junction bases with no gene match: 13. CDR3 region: CASSPRGLAGPSVTGELFF. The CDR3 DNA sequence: TGTGCCAGCAGTCCCCGGGGACTAGCGGGACCTTCGGTCACCGGGGAGCTGTTTTTT.

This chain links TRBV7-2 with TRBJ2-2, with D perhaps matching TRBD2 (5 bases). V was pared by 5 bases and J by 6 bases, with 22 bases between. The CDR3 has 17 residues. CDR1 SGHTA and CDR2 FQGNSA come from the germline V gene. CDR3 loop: CASSQEVLDWASGELFF. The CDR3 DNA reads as TGTGCCAGCAGCCAGGAGGTATTAGACTGGGCTTCCGGGGAGCTGTTTTTT.

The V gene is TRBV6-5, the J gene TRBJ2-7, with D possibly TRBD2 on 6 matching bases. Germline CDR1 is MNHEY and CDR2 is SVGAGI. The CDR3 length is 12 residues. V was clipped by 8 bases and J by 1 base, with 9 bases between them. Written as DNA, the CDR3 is TGTGCCAGCGGTGGAGGGTCCTACGAGCAGTACTTC. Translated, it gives CASGGGSYEQYF.

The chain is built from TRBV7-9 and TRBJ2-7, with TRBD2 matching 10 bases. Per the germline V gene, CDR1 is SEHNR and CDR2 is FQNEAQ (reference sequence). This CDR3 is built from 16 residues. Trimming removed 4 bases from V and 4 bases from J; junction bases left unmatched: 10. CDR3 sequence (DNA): TGTGCCAGCAGCTGGGGGCCTAGCGGGGGTGCGTACGAGCAGTACTTC. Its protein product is CASSWGPSGGAYEQYF.

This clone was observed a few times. Written as DNA, the CDR3 is TGTGCCAGCAGTTACTGGTCAACAGGGGGCACTGAAGCTTTCTTT. Encoded protein: CASSYWSTGGTEAFF. The chain recombines TRBV6-5 with TRBJ1-1; 8 nucleotides agree with TRBD1. Germline trimming cut 1 base from V and 4 bases from J; bases unmatched to any gene: 5. Germline lookup yields CDR1 MNHEY and CDR2 SVGAGI. The CDR3 has 15 residues.

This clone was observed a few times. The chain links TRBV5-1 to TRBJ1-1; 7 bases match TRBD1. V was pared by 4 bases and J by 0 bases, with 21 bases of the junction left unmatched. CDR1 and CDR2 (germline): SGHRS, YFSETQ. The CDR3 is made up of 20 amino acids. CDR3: CASSRETFRDSTLMNTEAFF. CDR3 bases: TGCGCCAGCAGCAGAGAAACATTCCGGGACAGTACCTTAATGAACACTGAAGCTTTCTTT.

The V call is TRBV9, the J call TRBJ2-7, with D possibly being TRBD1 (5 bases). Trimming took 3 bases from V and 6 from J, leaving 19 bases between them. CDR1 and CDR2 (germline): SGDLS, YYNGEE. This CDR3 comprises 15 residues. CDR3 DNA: TGTGCCAGCAGCGGACAAACAGGCCCTTTCACCGAGCAGTACTTC. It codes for CASSGQTGPFTEQYF.